The rows below give T cell receptor beta chains drawn from one sample of a study of shared clonotypes between healthy human individuals. The assay was immunoSEQ multiplex PCR, and TCRdb's table has in-frame clones only and misses some. The sample gives more than 600,000 clones, about 91% of which show up once; approximately 24% is in the top ten. The sequencing input was naive CD8+ T cells sorted from blood. The source is a man aged 30-40 years in good health. Each CDR3 is given with its conserved first and last residue.

V gene	J gene	CDR3 length	CDR3 protein
TRBV14	TRBJ1-3	15	CASSQGLLSGNTIYF
TRBV6-5	TRBJ1-5	15	CASSPTGGDNQPQHF
TRBV7-8	TRBJ2-5	15	CASSLGQGWGETQYF
TRBV7-6	TRBJ1-2	13	CASSLAGGDGYTF
TRBV27	TRBJ2-3	15	CASSSGLDYTDTQYF
TRBV7-6	TRBJ2-1	13	CASSLGLLDEQFF
TRBV4-1	TRBJ2-7	16	CASSQDSASAYYEQYF
TRBV4-2	TRBJ2-7	13	CASSHGTGYEQYF
TRBV27	TRBJ2-7	15	CASSPRYRGFYEQYF
TRBV7-9	TRBJ2-3	17	CASSRTTLAGVTDTQYF
TRBV5-1	TRBJ2-3	14	CASSLVDGADTQYF
TRBV6-5	TRBJ2-3	14	CASSYTSSTDTQYF
TRBV7-9	TRBJ2-3	13	CASRPLSTDTQYF
TRBV11-2	TRBJ2-2	19	CASSLGELAGGPNTGELFF
TRBV5-8	TRBJ2-1	16	CASSAVRQGAYNEQFF
TRBV11-3	TRBJ2-7	16	CASSSPGTSGSKEQYF
TRBV7-9	TRBJ2-3	16	CASVVAGGPRTDTQYF
TRBV19	TRBJ2-2	16	CASSIVGDRGERELFF
TRBV9	TRBJ2-3	14	CASSLEGAQDTQYF
TRBV5-5	TRBJ2-7	16	CASSLLFGTTTYEQYF
TRBV7-2	TRBJ2-3	19	CASSRSALAGGLTTDTQYF
TRBV30	TRBJ2-1	15	CAQGGSGRPLDEQFF
TRBV11-2	TRBJ2-1	17	CASSLGETSTQTDEQFF
TRBV11-2	TRBJ1-4	15	CASSLAPGGREKLFF
TRBV7-8	TRBJ2-1	15	CASSLAGRANNEQFF
TRBV2	TRBJ2-7	12	CASYREGYEQYF
TRBV10-3	TRBJ2-7	15	CAISVVETGGFEQYF
TRBV6-4	TRBJ1-1	13	CASSDWVGAEAFF
TRBV2	TRBJ1-1	14	CASRSLGVNTEAFF
TRBV5-6	TRBJ2-1	16	CASSSRSSGSWNEQFF
TRBV4-3	TRBJ1-2	17	CASSQDWEGGANYGYTF
TRBV27	TRBJ1-4	16	CASSPRRGADNEKLFF
TRBV15	TRBJ2-3	18	CATSPWGRTSVFTDTQYF